This T cell receptor beta chain was captured in a study of T cells in localized non-small cell lung cancer. Study outcomes and limitations: Highest T cell clonality was seen in uninvolved adjacent lung, surpassing that measured in tumor. Detection in adjacent lung was observed for a median roughly 62 of the top 100 tumor clones.

A note on this clone: Its target is unknown.

Only in-frame clones appear in the TCRdb table, and some are missing; sequencing was by immunoSEQ multiplex PCR. Of roughly 84,000 clones listed, more than 75% are singletons. Germline V gene sequence: CDR1 SGHNT, CDR2 YYREEE (reference sequence). The CDR3 covers 13 residues. V was cut by 0 bases and J by 8 bases, with 11 bases left in between. The receptor was isolated from a woman aged 40 to 75 with stage I squamous cell lung carcinoma. The genes are TRBV5-4 and TRBJ1-2; D is undetermined. Sample: peripheral blood, taken before any cancer treatment. The CDR3 nucleotides read TGTGCCAGCAGCTTGGACCAAACGGGGGGCTACACCTTC. Encoded protein: CASSLDQTGGYTF. The full variable domain, its missing parts supplied by reference TRBV5-4 and TRBJ1-2, is ETGVTQSPTHLIKTRGQQVTLRCSSQSGHNTVSWYQQALGQGPQFIFQYYREEENGRGNFPPRFSGLQFPNYSSELNVNALELDDSALYLCASSLDQTGGYTFGSGTRLTVV.